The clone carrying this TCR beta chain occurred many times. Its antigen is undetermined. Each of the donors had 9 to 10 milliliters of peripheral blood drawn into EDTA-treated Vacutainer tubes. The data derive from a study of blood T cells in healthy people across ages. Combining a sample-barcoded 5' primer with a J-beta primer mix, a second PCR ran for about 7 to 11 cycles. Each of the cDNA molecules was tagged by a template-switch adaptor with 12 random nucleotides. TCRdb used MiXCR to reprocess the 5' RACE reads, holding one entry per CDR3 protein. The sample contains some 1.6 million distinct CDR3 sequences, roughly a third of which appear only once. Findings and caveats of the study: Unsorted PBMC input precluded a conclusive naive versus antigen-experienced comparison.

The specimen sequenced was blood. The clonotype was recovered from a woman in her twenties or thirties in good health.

CDR3 amino acids: CAMGDRVTDTQYF. The CDR3 DNA sequence: TGTGCCATGGGAGACAGGGTCACAGATACGCAGTATTTT. The chain recombines TRBV10-3 with TRBJ2-3; 7 bases map to TRBD1. The CDR3 totals 13 residues. V was pared by 9 bases and J by 2 bases, with 5 bases of the junction left unmatched. Germline values: CDR1 ENHRY, CDR2 SYGVKD.